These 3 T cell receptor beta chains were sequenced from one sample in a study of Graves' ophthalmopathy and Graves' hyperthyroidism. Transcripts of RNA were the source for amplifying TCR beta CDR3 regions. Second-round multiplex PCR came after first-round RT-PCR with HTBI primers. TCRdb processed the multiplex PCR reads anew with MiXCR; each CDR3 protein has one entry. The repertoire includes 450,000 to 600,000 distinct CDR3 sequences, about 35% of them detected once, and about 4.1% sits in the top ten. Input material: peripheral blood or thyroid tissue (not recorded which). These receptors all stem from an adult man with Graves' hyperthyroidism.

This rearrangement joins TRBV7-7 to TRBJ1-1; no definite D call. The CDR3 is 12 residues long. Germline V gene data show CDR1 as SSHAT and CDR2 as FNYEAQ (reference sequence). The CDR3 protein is CARFTMNTEAFF. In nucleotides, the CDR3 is TGTGCTAGGTTTACCATGAACACTGAAGCTTTCTTT.

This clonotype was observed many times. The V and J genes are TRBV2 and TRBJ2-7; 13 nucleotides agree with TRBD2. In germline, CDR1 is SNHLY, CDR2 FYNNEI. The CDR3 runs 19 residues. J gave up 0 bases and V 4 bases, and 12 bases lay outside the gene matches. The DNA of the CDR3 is TGTGCCAGCAGTGGGACTAGCGGGGGACCACATTTCAGCTCCTACGAGCAGTACTTC. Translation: CASSGTSGGPHFSSYEQYF.

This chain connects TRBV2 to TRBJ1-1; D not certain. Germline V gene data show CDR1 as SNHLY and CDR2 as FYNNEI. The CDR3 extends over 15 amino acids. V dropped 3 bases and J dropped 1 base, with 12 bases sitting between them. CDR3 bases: TGTGCCAGCAGTGAGATGGCATCAAAGAACACTGAAGCTTTCTTT. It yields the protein CASSEMASKNTEAFF.